These 21 T cell receptor beta chains originate from one sample sequenced in a study of Graves' ophthalmopathy and Graves' hyperthyroidism. Amplification of TCR beta CDR3 regions used RNA transcripts. First-round RT-PCR relied on HTBI primers, and a second-round multiplex PCR came next. From the multiplex PCR reads, TCRdb called clonotypes with MiXCR, one entry per CDR3 protein. This table holds approximately 500,000 distinct CDR3 sequences, approximately 15% found once. The sequenced sample consisted of blood. The receptors come from a woman aged 30 to 39 with Graves' ophthalmopathy.

This clonotype occurred many times. The chain combines TRBV12-3 or TRBV12-4 with TRBJ2-7, with D hard to call. This CDR3 is 14 amino acids long. V was cut by 4 bases and J by 5 bases, with 15 bases left in between. CDR3 in DNA: TGTGCCAGCAGTTACGAAGGCACGTCCCACGAGCAGTACTTC. It codes for CASSYEGTSHEQYF.

This clonotype was seen many times. The chain carries TRBV28 and TRBJ2-4; D gene unclear. With 5 bases removed from V and 7 bases from J, the gap between germline ends came to 15 bases. Per the germline V gene, CDR1 is MDHEN and CDR2 is SYDVKM. The length of the CDR3 is 14 residues. DNA for the CDR3: TGTGCCAGCAGTCCGAGGAGAATTGGGAACATTCAGTACTTC. Amino acids: CASSPRRIGNIQYF.

In its sample, this clonotype was seen many times. This chain's CDR3 is CASTPIGGAQETQYF. The CDR3 DNA follows: TGTGCCAGCACTCCCATAGGGGGGGCTCAAGAGACCCAGTACTTC. The rearrangement links TRBV28 to TRBJ2-5; D perhaps matches TRBD2 (7 bases). Trimming cost V 7 bases and J 2 bases, with 17 bases left between them. The CDR3 totals 15 residues. Germline CDR1 and CDR2: MDHEN and SYDVKM.

This clonotype was detected ten times or more. V gene TRBV20-1 combines with J gene TRBJ2-5, with 7 positions matching TRBD1. Per germline, CDR1 DFQATT and CDR2 SNEGSKA (reference sequence). V shed 3 bases and J 4 bases; nucleotides not matched to a gene: 5. This CDR3 is built from 13 residues. This chain's CDR3 is CSARRDRGETQYF. CDR3 coding DNA: TGCAGTGCTAGGAGGGACAGAGGAGAGACCCAGTACTTC.

CDR3: CAWSRTGNNYGYTF. CDR3 bases: TGTGCCTGGAGTAGGACAGGGAACAACTATGGCTACACCTTC. This rearrangement joins TRBV30 to TRBJ1-2; TRBD1 agrees at 8 bases. CDR1 is GTSNPN, CDR2 SVGIG, per germline (reference sequence). This CDR3 spans 14 amino acids. The junction had 4 bases not matched to a gene; V was cut back by 2 bases and J by 2 bases.

This clonotype came up a few times. The CDR3, as DNA: TGTGCCAGCAGCAAATCCGGGACCGCAGCCTACGAGCAGTACTTC. Translated, it gives CASSKSGTAAYEQYF. The J gene is TRBJ2-7, the V gene TRBV9; D is possibly TRBD1 or TRBD2 (5 bases each). This CDR3 region has 15 residues. Trimming shortened V by 4 bases and J by 2 bases, and 16 bases separated the two germline ends. Germline loops: CDR1 SGDLS, CDR2 YYNGEE.

This clonotype was observed at least ten times. The chain carries TRBV15 and TRBJ1-1, with D perhaps matching TRBD1 (6 bases). CDR3 length: 15 amino acids. V was cut by 3 bases and J by 1 base, with 12 bases left in between. CDR1 and CDR2 from the germline V gene are LNHNV and YYDKDF (reference sequence). CDR3 loop: CATSSRDTGNTEAFF. Here the CDR3 DNA reads TGTGCCACCAGCAGCCGGGACACGGGGAACACTGAAGCTTTCTTT. Complete variable domain (other parts from reference TRBV15 and TRBJ1-1): DAMVIQNPRYQVTQFGKPVTLSCSQTLNHNVMYWYQQKSSQAPKLLFHYYDKDFNNEADTPDNFQSRRPNTSFCFLDIRSPGLGDTAMYLCATSSRDTGNTEAFFGQGTRLTVV.

This sequence joins TRBV6-5 and TRBJ1-2; possibly TRBD1 for D (6 bases). CDR3 size: 13 residues. Trimming removed 2 bases from V and 5 bases from J, with 9 bases in between. Germline-derived CDR1 and CDR2 are MNHEY and SVGAGI. CDR3 amino acids: CASSYGTTYGYTF. CDR3 sequence (DNA): TGTGCCAGCAGTTACGGGACAACGTATGGCTACACCTTC.

Regarding this clonotype: Being one base from a much bigger clone, this may be a read error. The chain couples TRBV10-3 to TRBJ1-6, with D tentatively TRBD1 (6 bases). V lost 0 bases, J lost 9 bases, and 15 bases lay in between. Germline loops: CDR1 ENHRY, CDR2 SYGVKD. The CDR3 is made up of 16 amino acids. DNA of the CDR3: TGTGCCATCAGTGAGTCCTACAGGGCGGGCGCTTCACCCCTCCACTTT. Residues: CAISESYRAGASPLHF.

This clonotype was seen ten or more times. The J gene is TRBJ2-7, the V gene TRBV6-5, with 11 bases fitting TRBD2. The germline gives CDR1 MNHEY, CDR2 SVGAGI. The CDR3 is made up of 16 amino acids. The ends lost 0 bases at V and 4 bases at J; junction bases unmatched: 5. CDR3 sequence reads: CASSYSILAGGYEQYF. CDR3 bases: TGTGCCAGCAGTTACTCGATCCTAGCGGGAGGATACGAGCAGTACTTC.

This clonotype showed up just a few times. V and J are TRBV4-1 and TRBJ2-5; unclear D gene. The ends were cut back, 6 bases at V and 2 bases at J, with 13 bases in the middle. The CDR3 contains 14 residues. Germline V gene lookup returns CDR1 MGHRA and CDR2 YSYEKL. CDR3 sequence: CASSSGIWQETQYF. The DNA of the CDR3 is TGCGCCAGCAGTTCTGGGATTTGGCAAGAGACCCAGTACTTC.

This clonotype was counted ten times or more. The CDR3 loop is CASSGRGRPQETQYF. The CDR3 coding sequence is TGTGCCAGCAGCGGAAGGGGCAGACCTCAAGAGACCCAGTACTTC. The chain is built from TRBV12-3 or TRBV12-4 and TRBJ2-5, with D maybe TRBD1 (5 bases). The CDR3 consists of 15 residues. Deletions cut 6 bases from V and 2 bases from J, with 16 bases between.

The table lists this clonotype with many counts. The chain has TRBV6-1 and TRBJ1-6, with D tentatively TRBD1 (5 bases). Germline lookup yields CDR1 MNHNS and CDR2 SASEGT. There are 14 residues in the CDR3. V was trimmed by 8 bases and J by 13 bases, leaving 21 bases between them. The CDR3 coding sequence is TGTGCCAGCGGCCCAGGGACGGGACTTTTCCCCCTCCACTTT. Protein product: CASGPGTGLFPLHF.

This clonotype was counted at least ten times. The chain carries TRBV20-1 and TRBJ2-5; D not certain. Per the germline V gene, CDR1 is DFQATT and CDR2 is SNEGSKA (reference sequence). V was shortened by 3 bases and J by 6 bases, with 11 bases between the two germline ends. This CDR3 contains 12 residues. The chain's CDR3 is CSARVLVKTQYF. The DNA of the CDR3 is TGCAGTGCTAGGGTTCTAGTAAAGACCCAGTACTTC.

This clonotype was picked up many times. This chain joins TRBV20-1 and TRBJ2-7, with D unresolved. The germline V and J ends were trimmed by 3 bases and 1 base, with 13 bases remaining between them. The CDR3 contains 14 residues. CDR1 DFQATT and CDR2 SNEGSKA come from the germline V gene (reference sequence). This chain's CDR3 is CSARGQFFSYEQYF. In DNA form, the CDR3 reads TGCAGTGCTAGGGGCCAGTTCTTTTCCTACGAGCAGTACTTC.

This clonotype showed up just a few times. The chain couples TRBV11-2 to TRBJ1-1, with D unresolved. Germline CDR1 reads SGHAT; CDR2 reads FQNNGV. This CDR3 region has 18 residues. V dropped 3 bases and J dropped 1 base, with 21 bases sitting between them. The CDR3 region has the DNA TGTGCCAGCAGCTTTATATTAATCCGGGATGGGGAGAACACTGAAGCTTTCTTT. This codes for CASSFILIRDGENTEAFF.

This clonotype showed up many times. The rearrangement uses TRBV5-1 and TRBJ1-1; D is undetermined. Trimming pared 6 bases from V and 0 bases from J, leaving 15 bases between. The CDR3 contains 15 residues. CDR1 and CDR2 from the germline V gene are SGHRS and YFSETQ. The CDR3 sequence: CASKAASSLNTEAFF. The CDR3 nucleotides are TGCGCCAGCAAGGCAGCGTCTAGTTTGAACACTGAAGCTTTCTTT.

This clonotype was seen ten or more times. The rearrangement links TRBV9 to TRBJ2-2; D possibly uses TRBD1 or TRBD2 (6 bases each). The germline gives CDR1 SGDLS, CDR2 YYNGEE. The CDR3 totals 15 residues. Between the trimmed V and J ends, which lost 0 bases and 4 bases, there was a span of 10 bases. The CDR3 DNA reads as TGTGCCAGCAGCGTAGTAGGGGGGAGCACCGGGGAGCTGTTTTTT. This sequence encodes CASSVVGGSTGELFF.

In this sample, this clonotype turned up a few times. This may be a read error: a much more frequent sequence differs by one nucleotide. The conserved phenylalanine or tryptophan normally closing the CDR3 is absent here, so this likely arose from a read error. The genes are TRBV28 and TRBJ1-5, with D possibly TRBD1 on 5 matching bases. Germline V gene lookup returns CDR1 MDHEN and CDR2 SYDVKM. CDR3 length: 13 amino acids. Trimming cost V 6 bases and J 4 bases, with 10 bases left between them. As DNA, the CDR3 is TGTGCCAGCAGGGCAGGGAGAAATCAGCCCCAGCATTTG. Its protein is CASRAGRNQPQHL.

This chain links TRBV4-1 with TRBJ2-7, with D possibly TRBD2 on 6 matching bases. The CDR3 covers 14 residues. Germline lookup yields CDR1 MGHRA and CDR2 YSYEKL. V shed 1 base and J shed 4 bases, with 11 bases lying between them. The CDR3 DNA sequence: TGCGCCAGCAGCCAAGCCCTGGGGGGTTACGAGCAGTACTTC. This translates into CASSQALGGYEQYF.

The table lists this clonotype with many counts. This chain links TRBV6-5 with TRBJ2-7; TRBD1 might be the D (5 bases). Germline loops: CDR1 MNHEY, CDR2 SVGAGI. This CDR3 region has 16 residues. V lost 0 bases and J lost 2, with 14 bases in between. CDR3 residues: CASSYSRSGNPYEQYF. CDR3 sequence (DNA): TGTGCCAGCAGTTACTCGAGGTCAGGGAACCCCTACGAGCAGTACTTC.